The 9 T cell receptor beta chains presented below share a single source sample, sequenced in a study of blood T cell repertoires in COVID-19. Repertoires were generated with immunoSEQ multiplex PCR, while TCRdb's copy carries only in-frame clones and drops some. The repertoire has 450,000 to 500,000 clones, about nine tenths of them found once; the top ten carry under 0.75%. Sequencing was done on a sample of PBMCs or T cells enriched from blood (not recorded which). The receptor source for this set is a woman between 18 and 29 years old who had recovered from COVID-19.

The CDR3 nucleotides are TGTGCTAGTGGTTTGGCTCTAAGCCCCCGGGGCACTGAAGCTTTCTTT. Encoded protein: CASGLALSPRGTEAFF. V gene TRBV12-5 combines with J gene TRBJ1-1, with D unresolved. The CDR3 is 16 amino acids. Per the germline V gene, CDR1 is LGHNT and CDR2 is FRNRAP. V was trimmed by 1 base and J by 4 bases, leaving 16 bases between them.

The CDR3 DNA reads TGTGCCAGCAGCCAAGAAGGGGCGCCTAGAACTAACTATGGCTACACCTTC. This sequence encodes CASSQEGAPRTNYGYTF. The chain is built from TRBV14 and TRBJ1-2, with D tentatively TRBD1 (5 bases). The length of the CDR3 is 17 residues. CDR1 is SGHDN and CDR2 is FVKESK in the germline V gene. V dropped 0 bases and J dropped 0 bases, with 14 bases sitting between them.

V and J are TRBV7-3 and TRBJ2-3, with 8 nucleotides matching TRBD2. CDR3 length: 15 amino acids. With V trimmed by 5 bases and J by 2 bases, 6 bases remained unmatched. The V gene's germline CDR1 is SGHTA and CDR2 FQGTGA. In nucleotides, the CDR3 is TGTGCCAGCAGCCCCACGGGGGGGTCCACAGATACGCAGTATTTT. Translating it yields CASSPTGGSTDTQYF.

The V and J genes are TRBV27 and TRBJ2-6; 12 nucleotides match TRBD1. Germline-derived CDR1 and CDR2 are MNHEY and SMNVEV (reference sequence). J lost 2 bases, V lost 3 bases, and 5 bases had no gene match. This CDR3 is 18 amino acids long. The CDR3 region is CASSFEGTGGPGANVLTF. CDR3 DNA: TGTGCCAGCAGTTTTGAGGGGACAGGGGGCCCTGGGGCCAACGTCCTGACTTTC.

In this sample, this clone turned up once. V and J are TRBV5-1 and TRBJ1-4; tentatively, D is TRBD1 (6 bases). The V gene's germline CDR1 is SGHRS and CDR2 YFSETQ. V gave up 4 bases and J gave up 11 bases, with 15 bases separating them. The CDR3 length is 13 residues. The CDR3 loop is CASSGQGSAKLFF. The CDR3 region has the DNA TGCGCCAGCAGCGGGCAGGGGTCGGCGAAACTGTTTTTT. Together with reference TRBV5-1 and TRBJ1-4, the CDR3 gives the full variable domain: KAGVTQTPRYLIKTRGQQVTLSCSPISGHRSVSWYQQTPGQGLQFLFEYFSETQRNKGNFPGRFSGRQFSNSRSEMNVSTLELGDSALYLCASSGQGSAKLFFGSGTQLSVL.

This chain uses TRBV12-3 or TRBV12-4 with TRBJ2-3; D unresolved. This CDR3 has 12 amino acids. V gave up 2 bases and J gave up 5 bases, with 5 bases separating them. The CDR3 protein is CASSLRGDTQYF. Here the CDR3 DNA reads TGTGCCAGCAGTTTAAGAGGAGATACGCAGTATTTT.

The chain has TRBV12-3 or TRBV12-4 and TRBJ2-5; D remains unclear. The V and J ends lost 3 bases and 5 bases respectively, with 7 bases between them. The CDR3 has 12 amino acids. The CDR3 DNA is TGTGCCAGCAGTTTTCTACAGGAGACCCAGTACTTC. It encodes CASSFLQETQYF.

V is TRBV11-2 and J is TRBJ1-5; no definite D call. Germline V gene sequence: CDR1 SGHAT, CDR2 FQNNGV. Trimming left V 3 bases short and J 7 bases short, with 10 bases between. The CDR3 extends over 13 amino acids. The CDR3 DNA is TGTGCCAGCAGCTTGGAGGGAAGCCAGCCCCAGCATTTT. It codes for CASSLEGSQPQHF.

The chain employs TRBV3-1 (or the pseudogene TRBV3-2) and TRBJ1-1; D unclear. This CDR3 spans 13 amino acids. Germline V gene data show CDR1 as LGHDT and CDR2 as YNNKEL (reference sequence). V was cut by 2 bases and J by 4 bases, with 8 bases left in between. DNA for the CDR3: TGTGCCAGCAGCCAACACACACCCACTGAAGCTTTCTTT. Amino acid sequence: CASSQHTPTEAFF.